This TCR beta chain was recorded in a study of blood T cell repertoires in COVID-19. The wider study: Acute and convalescent COVID-19 specimens originated in the United States, Italy and Spain. Sample material is recorded as cDNA or gDNA derived from T cells, B-cell-depleted T cells, or PBMCs.

A few counts support this clone. In the source study's methods: The authors estimated nucleated cell counts from reference gene primer amplification. This table comes from immunoSEQ multiplex PCR, and its TCRdb copy is limited to in-frame clones, with some not included. V, J and clone size were drawn from that table, and D and trimming were deduced from the DNA. The sample carries about 250,000 clones, around 90% recorded once. Trimming stripped 0 bases from V and 2 bases from J, with 16 bases between. This CDR3 comprises 17 residues. CDR1 is SGDLS, CDR2 YYNGEE, per germline. The sequenced sample consisted of peripheral blood. The clonotype was recovered from a middle-aged woman who had recovered from COVID-19. The rearrangement joins TRBV9 to TRBJ2-3; TRBD1 might be the D (7 bases). The CDR3 loop reads CASSVAGDSQPTDTQYF. CDR3 nucleotide sequence: TGTGCCAGCAGCGTAGCGGGGGACAGCCAACCCACAGATACGCAGTATTTT.